The 28 T cell receptor beta chains given below trace back to one sample, sequenced in a study of CD8 T cells in ankylosing spondylitis. Using its own MiXCR run on the 5' RACE reads, TCRdb lists one record per CDR3 protein. The sample lists about 35,000 distinct CDR3 sequences; 3% were seen once. The sequenced sample consisted of blood, either unsorted or a sorted T cell fraction (not recorded which). These receptors were taken from a male donor with ankylosing spondylitis or in good health (not recorded which).

This clonotype showed up many times. The chain couples TRBV9 to TRBJ1-3, with TRBD1 matching 9 bases. The CDR3 spans 16 residues. The germline V gene has CDR1 SGDLS and CDR2 YYNGEE. Germline trimming cut 4 bases from V and 4 bases from J; bases unmatched to any gene: 9. The CDR3 DNA follows: TGTGCCAGCAGCTCCAGAGGGGACAGGGTGGGAAACACCATATATTTT. Its translation is CASSSRGDRVGNTIYF.

This clonotype was picked up many times. The V and J genes are TRBV9 and TRBJ2-4; 11 nucleotides match TRBD2. This CDR3 is built from 17 residues. Germline-derived CDR1 and CDR2 are SGDLS and YYNGEE. Trimming at V came to 3 bases and at J to 7 bases, leaving 12 bases not matched to a gene. CDR3 DNA sequence: TGTGCCAGCAGCGCGGTAGCGGGAGGGCCGTGGGGGAACATTCAGTACTTC. This encodes CASSAVAGGPWGNIQYF.

CDR3 DNA sequence: TGTGCCAGCAGCGTAGGGGGTAGCAATGAGCAGTTCTTC. Its protein is CASSVGGSNEQFF. The V and J genes are TRBV9 and TRBJ2-1; D uncertain. Germline V CDR1 and CDR2: SGDLS, YYNGEE. This CDR3 comprises 13 residues. The V and J ends lost 0 bases and 6 bases respectively, with 7 bases between them.

In its sample, this clonotype was seen many times. This sequence joins TRBV9 and TRBJ2-1; perhaps TRBD2 as D (6 bases). This CDR3 comprises 15 residues. CDR1 and CDR2 (germline): SGDLS, YYNGEE. Between the trimmed V and J ends, which lost 3 bases and 1 base, there was a span of 11 bases. CDR3 amino acids: CASSEGTASYNEQFF. CDR3 in DNA: TGTGCCAGCAGCGAAGGGACTGCATCCTACAATGAGCAGTTCTTC.

This clonotype appeared many times. The chain joins TRBV9 to TRBJ2-2, with TRBD1 as a possible D gene (5 bases). V dropped 4 bases and J dropped 1 base, with 11 bases sitting between them. Germline CDR1 SGDLS, CDR2 YYNGEE. This CDR3 has 15 amino acids. The CDR3 sequence is CASSPRALNTGELFF. In nucleotides, the CDR3 is TGTGCCAGCAGCCCCAGGGCACTGAACACCGGGGAGCTGTTTTTT. Full variable domain (remainder filled in from reference TRBV9 and TRBJ2-2): DSGVTQTPKHLITATGQRVTLRCSPRSGDLSVYWYQQSLDQGLQFLIQYYNGEERAKGNILERFSAQQFPDLHSELNLSSLELGDSALYFCASSPRALNTGELFFGEGSRLTVL.

This clonotype was observed at least ten times. The V gene is TRBV9, the J gene TRBJ2-3; 10 nucleotides line up with TRBD2. CDR3 length: 17 amino acids. Germline loops: CDR1 SGDLS, CDR2 YYNGEE. V trimming: 3 bases; J trimming: 7 bases; junction bases outside the gene matches: 14. CDR3 region: CASSGATSGGASHTQYF. CDR3 DNA sequence: TGTGCCAGCAGCGGAGCAACAAGCGGGGGGGCCTCGCATACGCAGTATTTT. Full variable domain (missing parts from reference TRBV9 and TRBJ2-3): DSGVTQTPKHLITATGQRVTLRCSPRSGDLSVYWYQQSLDQGLQFLIQYYNGEERAKGNILERFSAQQFPDLHSELNLSSLELGDSALYFCASSGATSGGASHTQYFGPGTRLTVL.

This clonotype has a count of ten or more. The genes are TRBV9 and TRBJ1-2; D call uncertain. Trimming stripped 1 base from V and 8 bases from J, with 12 bases between. The CDR3 has 13 residues. CDR1 and CDR2 from the germline V gene are SGDLS and YYNGEE. CDR3 sequence reads: CASSVSDLGGYTF. The CDR3, as DNA: TGTGCCAGCAGCGTATCTGATCTCGGCGGCTACACCTTC.

This clonotype was found many times. This chain uses TRBV9 with TRBJ2-5; TRBD1 aligns across 9 bases. Germline assignment: CDR1 SGDLS and CDR2 YYNGEE. Trimming cost V 3 bases and J 5 bases; bases outside gene matches: 11. The CDR3 runs 16 residues. In DNA form, the CDR3 reads TGTGCCAGCAGCGGGAAACAGGGGGCGATCTTGGAGACCCAGTACTTC. Translated: CASSGKQGAILETQYF.

This clonotype was observed a handful of times. The chain recombines TRBV9 with TRBJ2-1; D call uncertain. The CDR3 sequence is 13 residues long. Germline assignment: CDR1 SGDLS and CDR2 YYNGEE. Trimming pared 0 bases from V and 12 bases from J, leaving 13 bases between. The chain's CDR3 is CASSVVGTARQFF. The CDR3 nucleotides read TGTGCCAGCAGCGTAGTTGGCACTGCTAGGCAGTTCTTC.

This clonotype occurred many times. This chain uses TRBV9 with TRBJ2-1, with D possibly matching TRBD1 (6 bases). CDR3 length: 16 amino acids. V lost 0 bases and J lost 5, with 15 bases in between. The germline gives CDR1 SGDLS, CDR2 YYNGEE. CDR3 sequence reads: CASSVGSRTVDNEQFF. CDR3 nucleotide sequence: TGTGCCAGCAGCGTAGGGTCTCGGACAGTCGACAATGAGCAGTTCTTC.

The chain couples TRBV9 to TRBJ2-2, with 7 nucleotides matching TRBD1. The CDR3 spans 14 residues. CDR1 and CDR2 (germline): SGDLS, YYNGEE. With 2 bases clipped from V and 7 bases from J, the junction kept 5 bases outside the gene matches. CDR3 coding DNA: TGTGCCAGCAGCGTTCGAGGGGGCCTCGGGGAGCTGTTTTTT. Amino acid sequence: CASSVRGGLGELFF.

This clonotype was counted ten times or more. V is TRBV9 and J is TRBJ1-5; a weak D match, TRBD1 (6 bases). This CDR3 comprises 15 residues. V lost 1 base, J lost 3 bases, and 11 bases lay in between. CDR1 and CDR2 from the germline V gene are SGDLS and YYNGEE. For the CDR3, the DNA is TGTGCCAGCAGCGTAAGCTCAGGGGCCAATCAGCCCCAGCATTTT. This gives the protein CASSVSSGANQPQHF.

The sample holds many counts of this clonotype. V is TRBV9 and J is TRBJ1-4; 8 nucleotides line up with TRBD1. The CDR3 has 16 residues. V was pared by 4 bases and J by 7 bases, with 12 bases of the junction left unmatched. Per germline, CDR1 SGDLS and CDR2 YYNGEE. CDR3 region: CASSSDREQLGEKLFF. The CDR3 region has the DNA TGTGCCAGCAGCTCGGACAGGGAACAACTAGGTGAAAAACTGTTTTTT.

This clonotype was observed at least ten times. The rearrangement joins TRBV9 to TRBJ2-1, with D hard to call. CDR1 and CDR2 from the germline V gene are SGDLS and YYNGEE. The CDR3 extends over 15 amino acids. V shed 0 bases and J shed 2 bases, with 9 bases lying between them. This CDR3 is CASSVEAGPYNEQFF. The CDR3 nucleotides are TGTGCCAGCAGCGTAGAGGCAGGCCCCTACAATGAGCAGTTCTTC.

This clonotype was found many times. This rearrangement joins TRBV9 to TRBJ2-3; the match to TRBD1 covers 8 bases. J lost 1 base, V lost 4 bases, and 2 bases had no gene match. This CDR3 has 14 residues. From germline, CDR1 is SGDLS and CDR2 YYNGEE. The CDR3 loop reads CASSQQGGTDTQYF. The CDR3 nucleotides are TGTGCCAGCAGCCAACAGGGGGGCACAGATACGCAGTATTTT.

This clonotype was seen many times. J is TRBJ2-2 and V is TRBV9, with D hard to call. In germline, CDR1 is SGDLS, CDR2 YYNGEE. V was shortened by 0 bases and J by 6 bases, with 9 bases between the two germline ends. The CDR3 length is 14 residues. CDR3 nucleotide sequence: TGTGCCAGCAGCGTAGATGGCCCGGCCGGGGAGCTGTTTTTT. Residues: CASSVDGPAGELFF.

This clonotype has ten or more counts. This rearrangement joins TRBV9 to TRBJ2-5; D might be TRBD1 (5 bases). The V gene's germline CDR1 is SGDLS and CDR2 YYNGEE. Trimming took off 0 bases at V and 3 bases at J, with 9 bases between the two ends. The CDR3 is made up of 14 amino acids. The CDR3 DNA reads as TGTGCCAGCAGCGTAGCAGGCAGGGAAGAGACCCAGTACTTC. Protein sequence: CASSVAGREETQYF.

This clonotype was seen repeatedly, ten times or more. A much larger clone sits a single nucleotide away, making a read error possible. The chain uses TRBV9 and TRBJ2-2; possible D gene TRBD1, 6 bases. From germline, CDR1 is SGDLS and CDR2 YYNGEE. The CDR3 runs 14 residues. Trimming took 1 base from V and 3 from J, leaving 7 bases between them. The CDR3 DNA reads as TGTGCCAGCAGCGTATCAGGGGACACCGGGGAGCTGTTTTTT. Its protein product is CASSVSGDTGELFF.

This clonotype was counted many times. CDR3 region: CASSLQGLSGYTF. Written as DNA, the CDR3 is TGTGCCAGCAGCTTACAGGGGTTGAGTGGCTACACCTTC. The chain uses TRBV9 and TRBJ1-2; TRBD1 agrees at 7 bases. V shed 4 bases, J shed 7 bases, and the junction held 7 bases outside the gene matches. CDR3 length equals 13 residues. Germline values: CDR1 SGDLS, CDR2 YYNGEE.

This clonotype appeared many times. The rearrangement uses TRBV9 and TRBJ2-1; 9 bases are shared with TRBD1. Germline V gene lookup returns CDR1 SGDLS and CDR2 YYNGEE. V lost 0 bases, J lost 7 bases, and 8 bases stayed unmatched. This CDR3 is 16 amino acids long. For the CDR3, the DNA is TGTGCCAGCAGCGTAGGGTCGGACAGGGGACGGAATGAGCAGTTCTTC. Translating it yields CASSVGSDRGRNEQFF.

Concerning this clonotype: Possible read error: a much larger clone is one base away. V gene TRBV9 combines with J gene TRBJ2-3; 7 bases match TRBD2. Per the germline V gene, CDR1 is SGDLS and CDR2 is YYNGEE. CDR3 length: 11 amino acids. This chain's CDR3 is CDSSGADTQYF. In nucleotides, the CDR3 is TGTGACAGCAGCGGGGCGGATACGCAGTATTTT. Full variable domain (missing parts from reference TRBV9 and TRBJ2-3): DSGVTQTPKHLITATGQRVTLRCSPRSGDLSVYWYQQSLDQGLQFLIQYYNGEERAKGNILERFSAQQFPDLHSELNLSSLELGDSALYFCDSSGADTQYFGPGTRLTVL.

This clonotype was recorded a few times. The chain carries TRBV9 and TRBJ2-2; unclear D gene. Looked up from germline, CDR1 is SGDLS and CDR2 is YYNGEE. There are 14 residues in the CDR3. V gave up 2 bases and J gave up 0 bases, with 5 bases separating them. The CDR3 here is CASSVSANTGELFF. CDR3 in DNA: TGTGCCAGCAGCGTGAGCGCGAACACCGGGGAGCTGTTTTTT. The full variable domain, with the rest looked up from reference TRBV9 and TRBJ2-2, is DSGVTQTPKHLITATGQRVTLRCSPRSGDLSVYWYQQSLDQGLQFLIQYYNGEERAKGNILERFSAQQFPDLHSELNLSSLELGDSALYFCASSVSANTGELFFGEGSRLTVL.

The sample holds many counts of this clonotype. The chain couples TRBV9 to TRBJ1-3; 8 bases are shared with TRBD1. Germline CDR1 reads SGDLS; CDR2 reads YYNGEE. With 3 bases clipped from V and 8 bases from J, the junction kept 4 bases outside the gene matches. There are 13 residues in the CDR3. CDR3 coding DNA: TGTGCCAGCAGCGCCGGACAGGGAGACACCATATATTTT. Translated: CASSAGQGDTIYF.

This clonotype has a count of ten or more. The V call is TRBV9, the J call TRBJ2-1; either TRBD1 or TRBD2 may supply D (5 bases each). This CDR3 is 16 amino acids long. The germline V gene encodes CDR1 SGDLS and CDR2 YYNGEE. The V and J ends lost 0 bases and 7 bases respectively, with 17 bases between them. The CDR3 DNA reads as TGTGCCAGCAGCGTAGAAGGCAGGGACGTCCGTAATGAGCAGTTCTTC. It encodes CASSVEGRDVRNEQFF.

The chain has TRBV9 and TRBJ2-2, with TRBD2 identical over 8 bases. Trimming took 5 bases from V and 3 from J; bases not matched to a gene: 15. This CDR3 region has 18 residues. Germline lookup yields CDR1 SGDLS and CDR2 YYNGEE. The CDR3 DNA is TGTGCCAGCAGTCTCAGCTTGGGTCTAGCGGGTCACACCGGGGAGCTGTTTTTT. Protein: CASSLSLGLAGHTGELFF.

This clonotype was seen at least ten times. The rearrangement uses TRBV13 and TRBJ2-7, with D perhaps matching TRBD2 (5 bases). The CDR3 contains 15 residues. Looked up from germline, CDR1 is PRHDT and CDR2 is FYEKMQ (reference sequence). CDR3 in DNA: TGTGCCAGCAACTTAAAGAGGGCCAAGGCCCCCGAGCAGTACGTC. As protein: CASNLKRAKAPEQYV.

This clonotype was observed at least ten times. The rearrangement links TRBV9 to TRBJ2-1; 10 positions match TRBD2. From germline, CDR1 is SGDLS and CDR2 YYNGEE. Trimming at V came to 1 base and at J to 6 bases, leaving 4 bases not matched to a gene. The length of the CDR3 is 15 residues. The CDR3 region has the DNA TGTGCCAGCAGCGTACAAGCGGGAGGGCCCAATGAGCAGTTCTTC. Encoded protein: CASSVQAGGPNEQFF. Looking up the rest from reference TRBV9 and TRBJ2-1 gives the full variable domain: DSGVTQTPKHLITATGQRVTLRCSPRSGDLSVYWYQQSLDQGLQFLIQYYNGEERAKGNILERFSAQQFPDLHSELNLSSLELGDSALYFCASSVQAGGPNEQFFGPGTRLTVL.

This clonotype was counted at least ten times. This chain links TRBV9 with TRBJ1-1; possibly TRBD1 for D (5 bases). The ends were cut back, 0 bases at V and 5 bases at J, with 14 bases in the middle. Germline V gene lookup returns CDR1 SGDLS and CDR2 YYNGEE. The CDR3 covers 15 residues. In nucleotides, the CDR3 is TGTGCCAGCAGCGTAGAGGATGGGGGAAGGACTGAAGCTTTCTTT. Amino acids: CASSVEDGGRTEAFF.